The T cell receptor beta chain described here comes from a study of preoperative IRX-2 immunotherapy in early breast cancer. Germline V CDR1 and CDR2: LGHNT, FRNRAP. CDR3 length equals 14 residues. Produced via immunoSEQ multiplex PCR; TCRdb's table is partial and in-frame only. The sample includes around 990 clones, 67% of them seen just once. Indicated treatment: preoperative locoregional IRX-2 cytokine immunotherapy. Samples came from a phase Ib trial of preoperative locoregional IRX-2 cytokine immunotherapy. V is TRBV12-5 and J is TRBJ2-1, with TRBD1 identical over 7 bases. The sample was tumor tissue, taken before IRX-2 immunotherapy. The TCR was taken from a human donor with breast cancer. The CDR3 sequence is CASTGVASYNEQFF. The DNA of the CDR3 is TGTGCCAGCACAGGGGTAGCCTCCTACAATGAGCAGTTCTTC.